One and the same sample provided the 32 T cell receptor beta chains below, sequenced in a study of cytomegalovirus exposure and HLA in healthy donors. Primers included in the PCR were 60 Vbeta and 13 Jbeta primers. This table comes from immunoSEQ multiplex PCR, and its TCRdb copy is limited to in-frame clones, with some not included. The profile shows 150,000 to 200,000 clones, 80% to 85% of them singletons. The sample was PBMCs. All receptors come from a woman between 18 and 30 years old in good health and CMV-seronegative.

Turning to this clone: This CDR3 is also generated by other DNA sequences in the sample. The rearrangement joins TRBV7-9 to TRBJ1-5; D unresolved. CDR3 size: 14 residues. Germline-derived CDR1 and CDR2 are SEHNR and FQNEAQ (reference sequence). Trimming stripped 5 bases from V and 1 base from J, with 9 bases between. CDR3 bases: TGTGCCAGCAGCCTGACCGGGAGCAATCAGCCCCAGCATTTT. Protein sequence: CASSLTGSNQPQHF.

V usage is TRBV5-1 and J usage is TRBJ2-5; TRBD2 matches 10 bases. Losses at the gene ends were 4 bases for V and 5 bases for J; bases not matched to a gene: 8. The CDR3 extends over 15 amino acids. Germline V gene lookup returns CDR1 SGHRS and CDR2 YFSETQ. The CDR3 reads CASSPNSGRAETQYF. The DNA for the CDR3 is TGCGCCAGCAGCCCGAACAGCGGGAGGGCGGAGACCCAGTACTTC.

V usage is TRBV11-2 and J usage is TRBJ2-1; the match to TRBD2 covers 8 bases. The J segment lost 2 bases and the V segment lost 1 base, leaving 4 bases of the junction unmatched. The CDR3 totals 16 residues. In germline, CDR1 is SGHAT, CDR2 FQNNGV. CDR3 coding DNA: TGTGCCAGCAGCTTAGGAGCGGGAGTAACCTACAATGAGCAGTTCTTC. It codes for CASSLGAGVTYNEQFF. The whole variable domain, remainder taken from reference TRBV11-2 and TRBJ2-1, is EAGVAQSPRYKIIEKRQSVAFWCNPISGHATLYWYQQILGQGPKLLIQFQNNGVVDDSQLPKDRFSAERLKGVDSTLKIQPAKLEDSAVYLCASSLGAGVTYNEQFFGPGTRLTVL.

This chain connects TRBV28 to TRBJ2-4; possible D gene TRBD1, 5 bases. CDR3 length equals 17 residues. CDR1 is MDHEN and CDR2 is SYDVKM in the germline V gene. Trimming removed 8 bases from V and 3 bases from J, with 23 bases in between. CDR3 loop: CASESHYRQSYKNIQYF. Written as DNA, the CDR3 is TGTGCCAGCGAATCGCACTATAGACAGTCCTACAAAAACATTCAGTACTTC.

This chain links TRBV16 with TRBJ1-4; no clear D gene. The CDR3 covers 15 residues. CDR1 is KGHSY and CDR2 is FQNENV in the germline V gene. V was shortened by 3 bases and J by 4 bases, with 12 bases between the two germline ends. CDR3 DNA: TGTGCCAGCAGCCAGACCCCCGGGGTTAATGAAAAACTGTTTTTT. Translated: CASSQTPGVNEKLFF.

CDR3 sequence reads: CAWSVGGGGYTF. In DNA, the CDR3 is TGTGCCTGGAGTGTCGGAGGCGGCGGCTACACCTTC. J is TRBJ1-2 and V is TRBV30; unclear D gene. Germline CDR1 GTSNPN, CDR2 SVGIG (reference sequence). The CDR3 covers 12 residues. The V end lost 0 bases, the J end lost 8 bases, and 10 bases lay between the germline ends.

The chain combines TRBV28 with TRBJ2-6; 7 positions match TRBD1. The CDR3 sequence is 21 residues long. Losses at the gene ends were 1 base for V and 0 bases for J; bases not matched to a gene: 15. Germline CDR1 is MDHEN and CDR2 is SYDVKM. CDR3 nucleotide sequence: TGTGCCAGCAGTTTATCCCGAGGGGGCGCTCCGGCTTTCTCTGGGGCCAACGTCCTGACTTTC. Translated: CASSLSRGGAPAFSGANVLTF.

The V and J genes are TRBV27 and TRBJ1-3; D is unclear. Trimming took 5 bases from V and 5 from J, leaving 19 bases between them. The germline V gene encodes CDR1 MNHEY and CDR2 SMNVEV (reference sequence). The CDR3 extends over 16 amino acids. The CDR3 reads CASSTYPGSGRNTIYF. In nucleotides, the CDR3 is TGTGCCAGCAGTACTTACCCGGGGTCAGGACGAAACACCATATATTTT.

The chain combines TRBV5-4 with TRBJ1-2; 7 bases are shared with TRBD1. The CDR3 extends over 13 amino acids. The trim removed 0 bases at V and 8 bases at J, leaving 4 bases unmatched. Germline CDR1 SGHNT, CDR2 YYREEE (reference sequence). The CDR3 DNA reads TGTGCCAGCAGCTTGGAAGGAGGGGGCGGCTACACCTTC. It translates to CASSLEGGGGYTF.

This clone was observed once. This rearrangement joins TRBV5-4 to TRBJ2-5; 8 nucleotides line up with TRBD2. This CDR3 is 16 amino acids long. Germline values: CDR1 SGHNT, CDR2 YYREEE (reference sequence). With V trimmed by 3 bases and J by 5 bases, 12 bases remained unmatched. DNA for the CDR3: TGTGCCAGCAGCTATAGCGGGGCCATCCCAAGGGAGACCCAGTACTTC. As protein: CASSYSGAIPRETQYF.

The rearrangement joins TRBV11-2 to TRBJ2-5, with 9 bases aligning to TRBD2. The CDR3 sequence is 16 residues long. Germline CDR1 SGHAT, CDR2 FQNNGV. V lost 8 bases and J lost 3; bases outside the gene matches: 13. CDR3 sequence reads: CASLHGVAGAEETQYF. CDR3 sequence (DNA): TGTGCCAGCCTTCACGGGGTAGCGGGAGCCGAAGAGACCCAGTACTTC.

The chain combines TRBV11-2 with TRBJ2-5; 7 positions match TRBD2. The CDR3 runs 14 residues. The V gene's germline CDR1 is SGHAT and CDR2 FQNNGV. The ends lost 3 bases at V and 5 bases at J; junction bases unmatched: 6. For the CDR3, the DNA is TGTGCCAGCAGCTTGGGGGGGGGTGTGGAGACCCAGTACTTC. As protein: CASSLGGGVETQYF.

The chain has TRBV27 and TRBJ2-7, with D perhaps TRBD2 (6 bases). Between the trimmed V and J ends, which lost 8 bases and 0 bases, there was a span of 14 bases. Looked up from germline, CDR1 is MNHEY and CDR2 is SMNVEV (reference sequence). This CDR3 region has 14 residues. The chain's CDR3 is CASQARDFSYEQYF. The CDR3 DNA follows: TGTGCCAGCCAAGCGCGGGACTTCTCCTACGAGCAGTACTTC.

This clone appeared a few times. V gene TRBV6-5 combines with J gene TRBJ2-7; possible D gene TRBD2, 6 bases. Germline CDR1 reads MNHEY; CDR2 reads SVGAGI. CDR3 length equals 14 residues. V was shortened by 2 bases and J by 1 base, with 9 bases between the two germline ends. CDR3 sequence reads: CASSYDGGSYEQYV. In DNA form, the CDR3 reads TGTGCCAGCAGTTACGATGGGGGGTCCTACGAGCAGTACGTC.

This chain joins TRBV19 and TRBJ1-4, with 8 bases lining up with TRBD1. The CDR3 extends over 18 amino acids. The V and J ends lost 2 bases and 0 bases, in that order; junction bases with no gene match: 8. Germline-derived CDR1 and CDR2 are LNHDA and SQIVND (reference sequence). The CDR3 loop is CASSILWTGSATNEKLFF. The CDR3 DNA is TGTGCCAGTAGTATACTTTGGACAGGGTCTGCAACTAATGAAAAACTGTTTTTT.

This chain uses TRBV28 with TRBJ2-7; 9 bases are shared with TRBD2. V was pared by 6 bases and J by 6 bases, with 15 bases of the junction left unmatched. The germline gives CDR1 MDHEN, CDR2 SYDVKM. CDR3 length: 16 amino acids. The CDR3 DNA follows: TGTGCCAGCAGAACCCTCAGAGCGGGAGGTCGAATCGAGCAGTACTTC. Protein sequence: CASRTLRAGGRIEQYF.

The chain recombines TRBV4-1 with TRBJ2-3; D remains unclear. CDR1 MGHRA and CDR2 YSYEKL come from the germline V gene. Trimming pared 3 bases from V and 4 bases from J, leaving 8 bases between. The CDR3 length is 13 residues. CDR3 bases: TGCGCCAGCAGCCATGAAACATCAGATACGCAGTATTTT. Translated: CASSHETSDTQYF.

This clone was seen just once. V usage is TRBV7-9 and J usage is TRBJ2-3; 7 bases match TRBD1. V shed 1 base and J 2 bases; nucleotides not matched to a gene: 9. Germline CDR1 is SEHNR and CDR2 is FQNEAQ (reference sequence). The CDR3 runs 17 residues. CDR3 residues: CASSLEGRTGLTDTQYF. As DNA, the CDR3 is TGTGCCAGCAGCTTAGAGGGCAGGACAGGACTCACAGATACGCAGTATTTT.

V and J are TRBV10-1 and TRBJ2-1; TRBD2 aligns across 10 bases. V lost 5 bases, J lost 12 bases, and 7 bases stayed unmatched. There are 13 residues in the CDR3. Looked up from germline, CDR1 is WNHNN and CDR2 is SYGVQD (reference sequence). CDR3 residues: CASSPLTSGPQFF. The CDR3 nucleotides read TGCGCCAGCAGTCCTCTGACTAGCGGGCCGCAGTTCTTC.

The chain has TRBV29-1 and TRBJ2-7; 8 nucleotides line up with TRBD2. The CDR3 totals 14 residues. V was clipped by 5 bases and J by 1 base; unmatched bases: 7. CDR1 and CDR2 from the germline V gene are SQVTM and ANQGSEA. CDR3 residues: CSVISAGGSYEQYF. The CDR3 bases are TGCAGCGTTATCAGCGCGGGGGGTTCCTACGAGCAGTACTTC.

This chain links TRBV6-6 with TRBJ2-1; 9 bases are shared with TRBD1. This CDR3 region has 16 residues. Germline CDR1 MNHNY, CDR2 SVGAGI (reference sequence). The ends lost 2 bases at V and 5 bases at J; junction bases unmatched: 7. The CDR3 here is CASSYLPGQGNNEQFF. The CDR3 bases are TGTGCCAGCAGTTACCTCCCGGGACAGGGCAACAATGAGCAGTTCTTC.

The V and J genes are TRBV7-9 and TRBJ2-1; D is unclear. V lost 5 bases to trimming and J lost 7 bases, with 12 bases between them. From germline, CDR1 is SEHNR and CDR2 FQNEAQ (reference sequence). CDR3 length: 13 amino acids. The CDR3 protein is CASSVQASNEQFF. The CDR3 nucleotides read TGTGCCAGCAGCGTCCAAGCGTCTAATGAGCAGTTCTTC.

This rearrangement joins TRBV6-1 to TRBJ2-7, with D tentatively TRBD2 (5 bases). The V end was cut by 2 bases, the J end by 2 bases, with 13 bases between. In germline, CDR1 is MNHNS, CDR2 SASEGT. The CDR3 is 15 residues long. CDR3 bases: TGTGCCAGCAGTGAATATTCGGGAATCGCCTACGAGCAGTACGTC. This translates into CASSEYSGIAYEQYV.

V is TRBV7-9 and J is TRBJ2-2, with 7 bases lining up with TRBD1. The CDR3 runs to 15 residues. J gave up 3 bases and V 6 bases, and 7 bases lay outside the gene matches. Germline V CDR1 and CDR2: SEHNR, FQNEAQ (reference sequence). Written as DNA, the CDR3 is TGTGCCAGCAGGGAGACAGGGTTGGACACCGGGGAGCTGTTTTTT. It encodes CASRETGLDTGELFF.

This clone was seen once. The CDR3 is CAWSVRGRGLRTDTQYF. Written as DNA, the CDR3 is TGTGCCTGGAGTGTACGCGGCAGGGGGTTAAGGACAGATACGCAGTATTTT. The rearrangement uses TRBV30 and TRBJ2-3, with 7 bases aligning to TRBD1. This CDR3 has 17 amino acids. CDR1 and CDR2 (germline): GTSNPN, SVGIG (reference sequence). V trimming: 0 bases; J trimming: 3 bases; junction bases outside the gene matches: 12.

The rearrangement joins TRBV19 to TRBJ1-2; tentative D call: TRBD1 (6 bases). V was shortened by 7 bases and J by 8 bases, with 17 bases between the two germline ends. The CDR3 spans 13 residues. The germline gives CDR1 LNHDA, CDR2 SQIVND (reference sequence). Written as DNA, the CDR3 is TGTGCCAGTAAAACGGACAGCCCCTGGGGCTACACCTTC. Translation gives CASKTDSPWGYTF.

This chain connects TRBV5-1 to TRBJ2-1, with D maybe TRBD2 (5 bases). Per germline, CDR1 SGHRS and CDR2 YFSETQ. Trimming removed 4 bases at V and 5 bases at J, with 13 bases between. This CDR3 spans 14 amino acids. The CDR3 DNA reads TGCGCCAGCAGCCGAACCGGGATCAACAATGAGCAGTTCTTC. Residues: CASSRTGINNEQFF.

This chain links TRBV7-9 with TRBJ2-7; possibly TRBD2 for D (5 bases). CDR3 length: 14 residues. Germline V gene data show CDR1 as SEHNR and CDR2 as FQNEAQ (reference sequence). Trimming removed 5 bases at V and 5 bases at J, with 16 bases between. This CDR3 is CASSLGRAQDEQYF. In DNA form, the CDR3 reads TGTGCCAGCAGCCTCGGGCGGGCCCAGGACGAGCAGTACTTC.

The V call is TRBV6-1, the J call TRBJ2-7; 8 bases are a match to TRBD2. CDR1 MNHNS and CDR2 SASEGT come from the germline V gene. The length of the CDR3 is 15 residues. V shed 2 bases and J 3 bases; nucleotides not matched to a gene: 6. The CDR3 bases are TGTGCCAGCAGTGAAAGCGGGGGCTCAAACTACGAGCAGTACGTC. Its protein product is CASSESGGSNYEQYV.

This chain uses TRBV7-6 with TRBJ2-7, with 9 bases fitting TRBD2. This CDR3 is built from 15 residues. Trimming cost V 1 base and J 8 bases; bases outside gene matches: 9. Germline loops: CDR1 SGHVS, CDR2 FNYEAQ. CDR3 protein: CASSLGGDSGSKQYV. Written as DNA, the CDR3 is TGTGCCAGCAGCTTAGGGGGGGATAGCGGGAGCAAGCAGTACGTC.

The rearrangement links TRBV6-6 to TRBJ1-5; 8 positions match TRBD1. J was trimmed by 2 bases and V by 4 bases; bases with no gene match: 1. This CDR3 comprises 14 residues. Per the germline V gene, CDR1 is MNHNY and CDR2 is SVGAGI (reference sequence). CDR3: CASSLTGGNQPQHF. CDR3 bases: TGTGCCAGCAGTTTGACAGGGGGCAATCAGCCCCAGCATTTT.

Note on this clone: The junction departs from the called germline gene at one end, perhaps through a read error. The V and J genes are TRBV10-1 and TRBJ1-2; D may be TRBD1 (6 bases). Germline V gene sequence: CDR1 WNHNN, CDR2 SYGVQD (reference sequence). This CDR3 contains 13 residues. The CDR3 DNA sequence: TGCGCCAGCAGTGAGTCGACCGGGGGGCGGCAGATATTC. This gives the protein CASSESTGGRQIF.